The clone carrying this T cell receptor (beta chain) showed up just a few times. Its antigen is not known. The CDR3 contains 20 residues. Germline-derived CDR1 and CDR2 are DFQATT and SNEGSKA (reference sequence). The ends lost 3 bases at V and 2 bases at J; junction bases unmatched: 22. This sample stems from a study of T cell repertoires in cytomegalovirus infection. Study background: Epitope selection comprised recently identified HLA-C-restricted CMV epitopes and well-studied HLA-B-restricted CMV epitopes. Based on public TCR beta signatures, there were indications of CMV infection and of a matching HLA type. Study conclusions and caveats: Totalled public TCR beta family frequency picked out people who carried CMV plus the relevant HLA. The response measured ex vivo was dominated by TCR beta clonotypes (HLA-C-restricted and CMV-specific).

TCRdb ran MiXCR on the reads and lists one entry per CDR3 protein. Of around 70,000 distinct CDR3 sequences in the sample, 28% were seen once. V usage is TRBV20-1 and J usage is TRBJ2-3; TRBD2 matches at 8 bases. This clonotype was sampled from a human donor in good health (CMV status not recorded). Some clones in this sample may be carry-over from other donors' samples. Source: CD8+ T cells from cultured PBMCs, taken from culture after CMV antigen stimulation. The CDR3 loop is CSARGPVLSGGTPTTDTQYF. CDR3 sequence (DNA): TGCAGTGCTAGGGGACCTGTGCTGAGCGGGGGTACCCCCACCACAGATACGCAGTATTTT.